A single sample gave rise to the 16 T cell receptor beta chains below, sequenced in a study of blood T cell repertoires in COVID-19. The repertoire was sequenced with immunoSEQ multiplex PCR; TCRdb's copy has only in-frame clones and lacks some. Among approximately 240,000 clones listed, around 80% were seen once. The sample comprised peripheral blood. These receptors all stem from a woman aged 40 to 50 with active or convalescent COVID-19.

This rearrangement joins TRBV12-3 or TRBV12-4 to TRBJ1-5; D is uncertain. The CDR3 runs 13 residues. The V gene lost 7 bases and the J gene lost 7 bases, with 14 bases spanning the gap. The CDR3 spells CASTYGERQPQHF. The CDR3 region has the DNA TGTGCCAGCACCTACGGGGAGCGACAGCCCCAGCATTTT.

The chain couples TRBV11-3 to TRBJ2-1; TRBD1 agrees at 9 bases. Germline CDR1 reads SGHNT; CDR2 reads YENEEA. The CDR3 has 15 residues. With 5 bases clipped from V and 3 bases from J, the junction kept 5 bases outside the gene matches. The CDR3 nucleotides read TGTGCCAGCAGCACAGGACAGGGGAGCTACAATGAGCAGTTCTTC. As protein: CASSTGQGSYNEQFF.

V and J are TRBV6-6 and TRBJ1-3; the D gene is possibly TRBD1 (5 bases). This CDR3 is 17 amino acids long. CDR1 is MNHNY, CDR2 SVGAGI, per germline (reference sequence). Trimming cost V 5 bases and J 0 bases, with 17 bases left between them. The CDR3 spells CASSPAPPGISGNTIYF. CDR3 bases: TGTGCCAGCAGTCCGGCCCCCCCAGGGATCTCTGGAAACACCATATATTTT.

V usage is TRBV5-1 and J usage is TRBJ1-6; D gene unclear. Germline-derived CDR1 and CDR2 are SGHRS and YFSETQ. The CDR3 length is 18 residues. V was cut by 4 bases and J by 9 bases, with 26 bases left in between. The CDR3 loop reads CASSPLTAPTQGSSPLHF. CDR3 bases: TGCGCCAGCAGCCCTCTGACGGCCCCGACTCAAGGATCTTCACCCCTCCACTTT.

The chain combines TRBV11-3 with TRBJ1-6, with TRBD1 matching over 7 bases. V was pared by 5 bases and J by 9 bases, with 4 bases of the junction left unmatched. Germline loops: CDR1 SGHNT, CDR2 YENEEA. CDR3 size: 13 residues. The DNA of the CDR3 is TGTGCCAGCAGCAAGGGGGCAAGTTCACCCCTCCACTTT. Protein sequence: CASSKGASSPLHF.

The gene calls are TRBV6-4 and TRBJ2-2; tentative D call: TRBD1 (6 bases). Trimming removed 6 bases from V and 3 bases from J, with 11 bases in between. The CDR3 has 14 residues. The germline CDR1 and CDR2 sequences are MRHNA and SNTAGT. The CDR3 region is CASRPSGDTGELFF. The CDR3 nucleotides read TGTGCCAGCAGACCCTCAGGGGACACCGGGGAGCTGTTTTTT.

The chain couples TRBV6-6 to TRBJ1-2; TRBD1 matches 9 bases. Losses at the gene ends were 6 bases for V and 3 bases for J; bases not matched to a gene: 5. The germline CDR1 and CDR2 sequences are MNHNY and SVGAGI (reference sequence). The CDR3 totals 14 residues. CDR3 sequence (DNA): TGTGCCAGCAGCAGGGACAGGGCGGACTATGGCTACACCTTC. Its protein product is CASSRDRADYGYTF.

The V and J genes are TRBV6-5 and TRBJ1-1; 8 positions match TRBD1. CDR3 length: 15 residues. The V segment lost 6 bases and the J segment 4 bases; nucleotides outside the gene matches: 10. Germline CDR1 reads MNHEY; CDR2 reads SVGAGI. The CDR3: CASSRDFTGGTEAFF. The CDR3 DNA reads TGTGCCAGCAGCCGAGATTTCACAGGGGGCACTGAAGCTTTCTTT.

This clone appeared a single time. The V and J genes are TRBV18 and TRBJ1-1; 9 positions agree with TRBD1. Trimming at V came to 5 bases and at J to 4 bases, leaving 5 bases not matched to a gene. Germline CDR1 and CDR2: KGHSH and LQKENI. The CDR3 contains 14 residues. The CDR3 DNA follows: TGTGCCAGCTCAACGGGACAGGGAATCACTGAAGCTTTCTTT. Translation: CASSTGQGITEAFF.

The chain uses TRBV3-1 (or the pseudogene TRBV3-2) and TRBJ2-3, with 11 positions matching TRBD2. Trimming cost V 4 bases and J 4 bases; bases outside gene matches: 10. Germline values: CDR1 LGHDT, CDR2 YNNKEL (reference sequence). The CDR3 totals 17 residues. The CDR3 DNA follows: TGTGCCAGCAGCCGACGACTAGCGGGGACCCCCGCAGATACGCAGTATTTT. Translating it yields CASSRRLAGTPADTQYF.

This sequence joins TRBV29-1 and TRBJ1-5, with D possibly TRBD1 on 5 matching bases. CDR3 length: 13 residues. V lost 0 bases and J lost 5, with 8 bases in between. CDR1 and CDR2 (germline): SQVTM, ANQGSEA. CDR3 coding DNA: TGCAGCGTTGAAGATGGGGCCGATCAGCCCCAGCATTTT. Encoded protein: CSVEDGADQPQHF.

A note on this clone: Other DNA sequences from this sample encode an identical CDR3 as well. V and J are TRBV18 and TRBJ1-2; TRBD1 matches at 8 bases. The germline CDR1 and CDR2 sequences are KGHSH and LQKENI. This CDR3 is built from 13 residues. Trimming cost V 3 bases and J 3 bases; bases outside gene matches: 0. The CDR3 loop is CASSPDRDYGYTF. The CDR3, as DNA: TGTGCCAGCTCACCGGACAGGGACTATGGCTACACCTTC.

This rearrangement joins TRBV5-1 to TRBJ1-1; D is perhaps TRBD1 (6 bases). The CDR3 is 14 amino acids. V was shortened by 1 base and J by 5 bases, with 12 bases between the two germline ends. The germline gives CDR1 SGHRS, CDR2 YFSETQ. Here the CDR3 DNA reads TGCGCCAGCAGCTTGAGTGGGGGCGGAACTGAAGCTTTCTTT. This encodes CASSLSGGGTEAFF.

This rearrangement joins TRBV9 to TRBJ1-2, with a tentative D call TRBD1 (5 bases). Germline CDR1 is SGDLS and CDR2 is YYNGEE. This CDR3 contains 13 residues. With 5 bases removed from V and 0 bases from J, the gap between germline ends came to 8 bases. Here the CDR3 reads CASRGAPNYGYTF. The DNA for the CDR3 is TGTGCCAGCAGAGGGGCCCCTAACTATGGCTACACCTTC. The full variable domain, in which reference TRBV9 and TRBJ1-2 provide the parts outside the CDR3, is DSGVTQTPKHLITATGQRVTLRCSPRSGDLSVYWYQQSLDQGLQFLIQYYNGEERAKGNILERFSAQQFPDLHSELNLSSLELGDSALYFCASRGAPNYGYTFGSGTRLTVV.

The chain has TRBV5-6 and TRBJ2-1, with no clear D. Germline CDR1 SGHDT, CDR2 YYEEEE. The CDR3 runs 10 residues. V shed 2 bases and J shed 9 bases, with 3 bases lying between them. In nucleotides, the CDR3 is TGTGCCAGCAGCTTCTGTGAGCAGTTCTTC. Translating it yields CASSFCEQFF.

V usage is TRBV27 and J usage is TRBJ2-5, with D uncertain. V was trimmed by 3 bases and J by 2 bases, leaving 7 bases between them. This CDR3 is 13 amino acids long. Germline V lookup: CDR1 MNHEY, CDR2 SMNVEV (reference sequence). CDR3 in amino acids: CASSFRRQETQYF. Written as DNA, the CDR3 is TGTGCCAGCAGTTTCAGGCGACAAGAGACCCAGTACTTC.